The entry below describes one T cell receptor beta chain. Its antigen is still unknown. Base qualities are missing; no much larger clone stands one base away. The record originates from a study of blood T cell repertoires in COVID-19 (dated by TCRdb to 2020 to 2022). Some background on the complete study: Samples from collaborators originated in the United States, Italy and Spain and spanned both the acute and convalescent phases of COVID-19. The prospective study material was composed of cDNA or gDNA derived from T cells, B-cell-depleted T cells, or PBMCs. Subjects who had been exposed to COVID-19, were actively infected with it, or had recovered from it provided the deeply sampled blood TCRbeta repertoires that made up the dataset. The repertoires were released in a freely available public database meant as a resource for research on the immune response to SARS-CoV-2. The samples were drawn from two sources: the first 160 participants of the ongoing ImmuneRACE study, and 1,000 to 1,500 subjects contributed by 6 global collaborators. Sample metadata almost always included a de-identified subject ID, COVID-19 status, age in years and sex. Where HLA class I and class II types were available, the types were taken from metadata supplied by the sample provider, not from assay-based typing. Summary of the overall study and its limitations: The amount of clinical and demographic metadata varied by source and participant and was provided uncurated.

TCRbeta CDR3 regions were amplified from genomic DNA by means of the immunoSEQ Assay, a bias-controlled multiplex PCR. Per the authors' processing: Nucleated cell counts per sample were estimated from amplification of reference gene primers within the assay. To quantify the absolute abundance of each unique TCRbeta CDR3 rearrangement, sequence reads were collapsed and filtered. For each sample, productive Simpson clonality was calculated as the square root of Simpson's diversity index across productive rearrangements. What TCRdb holds here is the immuneACCESS table cut down to in-frame rearrangements. Part of the clones is not present; checked against another copy, under half of the missing clones reflect an unresolved V gene, and the others are unexplained. The DNA was the basis for D and trimming; V, J and clone size are from that table. This sample is represented by hundreds of thousands of clones; roughly nine tenths of them were singletons. 2.6% of the sample comes from the top ten.

Participants in the prospective study were enrolled through a virtual design, were aged about 18 to 100 years, and lived in about 25 United States geographic areas. In the prospective study, cohorts were assigned on the basis of participant-reported clinical history obtained from a screening survey and a study questionnaire. Recovered participants in ImmuneRACE Cohort 3 were defined as having two consecutive negative NP/OP PCR tests, clearance from a healthcare professional, or resolution of symptoms. Mobile phlebotomists in the prospective study collected whole blood, serum and a nasopharyngeal or oropharyngeal swab from every participant. Participants in the prospective study had the option to provide additional blood draws and questionnaires over a 2-month period. Before DNA extraction, prospective study blood samples were shipped either frozen or at room temperature. The germline V gene (reference sequence) supplies CDR1 SGHNT and CDR2 YYREEE. The CDR3 runs 17 residues from the cysteine to the phenylalanine. Only CDR3 DNA is held: 51 bases, read in frame from base 1. Trimming accounts for 4 bases at V and 0 bases at J, while the number of junction bases matched to no gene is 9.

Rearrangement joined TRBV5-4 to TRBJ2-2; 7 central nucleotides agree with TRBD1. Sequencing was carried out using PBMCs or T cells enriched from blood (not recorded which). This clonotype was sampled from a man aged 55 to 70 who had recovered from COVID-19. In nucleotides, the sequence is TGTGCCAGCAGCCAGAGAGGGACAGTCGCGAACACCGGGGAGCTGTTTTTT. Protein translation: CASSQRGTVANTGELFF. The CDR3 plus the reference TRBV5-4 and TRBJ2-2 genes for the other parts give the full variable domain: ETGVTQSPTHLIKTRGQQVTLRCSSQSGHNTVSWYQQALGQGPQFIFQYYREEENGRGNFPPRFSGLQFPNYSSELNVNALELDDSALYLCASSQRGTVANTGELFFGEGSRLTVL.